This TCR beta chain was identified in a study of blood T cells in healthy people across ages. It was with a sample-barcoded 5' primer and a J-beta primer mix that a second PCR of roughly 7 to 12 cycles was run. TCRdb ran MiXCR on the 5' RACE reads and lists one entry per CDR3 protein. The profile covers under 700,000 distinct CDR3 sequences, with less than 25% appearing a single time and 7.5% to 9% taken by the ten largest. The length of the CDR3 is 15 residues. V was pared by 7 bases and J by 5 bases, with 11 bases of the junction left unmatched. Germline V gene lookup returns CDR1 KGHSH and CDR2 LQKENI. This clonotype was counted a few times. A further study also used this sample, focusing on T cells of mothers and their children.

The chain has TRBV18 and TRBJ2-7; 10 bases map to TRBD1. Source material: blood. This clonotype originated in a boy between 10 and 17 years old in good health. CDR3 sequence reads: CASLPTDRGNDEQYF. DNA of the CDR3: TGTGCCAGCTTACCCACGGACAGGGGGAATGACGAGCAGTACTTC. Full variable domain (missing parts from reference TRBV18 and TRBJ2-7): NAGVMQNPRHLVRRRGQEARLRCSPMKGHSHVYWYRQLPEEGLKFMVYLQKENIIDESGMPKERFSAEFPKEGPSILRIQQVVRGDSAAYFCASLPTDRGNDEQYFGPGTRLTVT.